Following are 24 T cell receptor beta chains from one sample sequenced in a study of CD8 T cells in ankylosing spondylitis. Broader study findings: Made up of 7 to 9 highly homologous variants, a TCR beta motif appeared characteristic of ankylosing spondylitis blood.

What these receptors recognize is not known. TCRdb independently ran MiXCR on the 5' RACE reads; one entry per CDR3 protein. This table has a few hundred thousand distinct CDR3 sequences, about an eighth appearing once. Input material: blood, either unsorted or a sorted T cell fraction (not recorded which). Source of these receptors: a male donor with ankylosing spondylitis.

This clonotype was seen at least ten times. The J gene is TRBJ2-3, the V gene TRBV4-2; D is ambiguous. Looked up from germline, CDR1 is LGHNA and CDR2 is YNFKEQ. CDR3 length equals 16 residues. The V end was cut by 0 bases, the J end by 3 bases, with 13 bases between. CDR3 sequence (DNA): TGTGCCAGCAGCCAAGATCTGGGTTTGGAGACAGATACGCAGTATTTT. This sequence encodes CASSQDLGLETDTQYF.

The rearrangement joins TRBV20-1 to TRBJ2-2; weak D call: TRBD2 (6 bases). Trimming took 5 bases from V and 3 from J, leaving 13 bases between them. CDR1 and CDR2 (germline): DFQATT, SNEGSKA (reference sequence). This CDR3 spans 14 amino acids. Written as DNA, the CDR3 is TGCAGTGCTGCATCCGGGACTTACACCGGGGAGCTGTTTTTT. This translates into CSAASGTYTGELFF.

The chain uses TRBV5-1 and TRBJ2-1; D remains unclear. The CDR3 loop spans 13 amino acids. The V gene lost 4 bases and the J gene lost 5 bases, with 10 bases spanning the gap. CDR1 is SGHRS, CDR2 YFSETQ, per germline. The CDR3: CASSPRWDNEQFF. Here the CDR3 DNA reads TGCGCCAGCAGCCCCCGGTGGGACAATGAGCAGTTCTTC.

The rearrangement links TRBV12-3 or TRBV12-4 to TRBJ2-6, with 8 bases aligning to TRBD1. This CDR3 contains 16 residues. V was pared by 2 bases and J by 4 bases, with 4 bases of the junction left unmatched. The CDR3 reads CASSLYRGAGANVLTF. The CDR3 region has the DNA TGTGCCAGCAGTTTATACAGGGGGGCGGGGGCCAACGTCCTGACTTTC.

The V call is TRBV3-1, the J call TRBJ2-3; 10 bases line up with TRBD2. V lost 4 bases and J lost 3; bases outside the gene matches: 7. The CDR3 is 16 residues long. CDR1 and CDR2 from the germline V gene are LGHDT and YNNKEL (reference sequence). CDR3 amino acids: CASSPWTSGNTDTQYF. The CDR3 nucleotides read TGTGCCAGCAGCCCCTGGACTAGCGGAAATACAGATACGCAGTATTTT.

DNA for the CDR3: TGCAGTGCTAGGGGTAGCGGGACCGGGGACGAGCAGTACGTC. This gives the protein CSARGSGTGDEQYV. The rearrangement joins TRBV20-1 to TRBJ2-7; 8 nucleotides line up with TRBD2. This CDR3 is 14 amino acids long. Germline V gene lookup returns CDR1 DFQATT and CDR2 SNEGSKA (reference sequence). Germline trimming cut 3 bases from V and 5 bases from J; bases unmatched to any gene: 9.

The CDR3: CASSLVTGAVYNEQFF. DNA for the CDR3: TGCGCCAGCAGCTTGGTTACGGGGGCGGTGTACAATGAGCAGTTCTTC. V gene TRBV5-1 combines with J gene TRBJ2-1; tentatively, D is TRBD1 or TRBD2 (6 bases each). The V gene's germline CDR1 is SGHRS and CDR2 YFSETQ. The V and J ends lost 0 bases and 4 bases respectively, with 14 bases between them. The CDR3 spans 16 residues.

The chain uses TRBV7-2 and TRBJ2-3; no definite D call. CDR3 length equals 13 residues. Trimming cost V 5 bases and J 2 bases, with 8 bases left between them. Germline loops: CDR1 SGHTA, CDR2 FQGNSA. CDR3 DNA sequence: TGTGCCAGCAGCCTCCAGTTCACAGATACGCAGTATTTT. Translation gives CASSLQFTDTQYF. The whole variable domain, remainder taken from reference TRBV7-2 and TRBJ2-3, is GAGVSQSPSNKVTEKGKDVELRCDPISGHTALYWYRQSLGQGLEFLIYFQGNSAPDKSGLPSDRFSAERTGGSVSTLTIQRTQQEDSAVYLCASSLQFTDTQYFGPGTRLTVL.

With respect to this clonotype: The CDR3 end shows no conserved phenylalanine or tryptophan, and so a read error is likely. V and J are TRBV30 and TRBJ2-5; the D gene could be TRBD1 or TRBD2 (5 bases each). V gave up 4 bases and J gave up 4 bases, with 10 bases separating them. This CDR3 is 12 amino acids long. Per germline, CDR1 GTSNPN and CDR2 SVGIG (reference sequence). CDR3 nucleotides: TGTGCCTGGAACCCAGGGACAGAGACCCAGTACTAC. As protein: CAWNPGTETQYY.

This clonotype has more than one count but fewer than ten. This chain connects TRBV10-3 to TRBJ2-7; tentatively, D is TRBD2 (6 bases). This CDR3 has 14 residues. Germline assignment: CDR1 ENHRY and CDR2 SYGVKD. V shed 3 bases and J shed 2 bases, with 11 bases lying between them. Here the CDR3 DNA reads TGTGCCATCAGTGAAGGGCTAGCGCCCTACGAGCAGTACGTC. Protein sequence: CAISEGLAPYEQYV.

This chain uses TRBV6-1 with TRBJ2-5; 10 nucleotides align to TRBD2. The CDR3 is 16 residues long. J gave up 0 bases and V 5 bases, and 6 bases lay outside the gene matches. CDR1 is MNHNS and CDR2 is SASEGT in the germline V gene. As DNA, the CDR3 is TGTGCCAGCAGTCCACCGGGACTAGCGCACCAAGAGACCCAGTACTTC. Protein: CASSPPGLAHQETQYF.

The rearrangement links TRBV4-2 to TRBJ2-7; D is uncertain. The CDR3 totals 15 residues. CDR1 is LGHNA, CDR2 YNFKEQ, per germline. V dropped 2 bases and J dropped 0 bases, with 11 bases sitting between them. CDR3 protein: CASSQPGLSSYEQYF. Written as DNA, the CDR3 is TGTGCCAGCAGCCAACCGGGCCTTAGCTCCTACGAGCAGTACTTC.

V usage is TRBV4-1 and J usage is TRBJ1-6; TRBD1 might be the D (6 bases). Trimming left V 4 bases short and J 5 bases short, with 12 bases between. The CDR3 contains 15 residues. Germline V gene sequence: CDR1 MGHRA, CDR2 YSYEKL. DNA for the CDR3: TGCGCCAGCAGCCGCCGGGGGGCGGATAATTCACCCCTCCACTTT. Protein product: CASSRRGADNSPLHF.

This clonotype appeared many times. The J gene is TRBJ1-6, the V gene TRBV5-1; no reliable D call. This CDR3 has 18 residues. CDR1 and CDR2 from the germline V gene are SGHRS and YFSETQ. V was cut by 0 bases and J by 10 bases, with 23 bases left in between. CDR3 nucleotides: TGCGCCAGCAGCTTGGTTCCGGGCCCGGGGTTAAGTGGGTCACCCCTCCACTTT. Its translation: CASSLVPGPGLSGSPLHF.

This sequence joins TRBV6-1 and TRBJ1-2; no reliable D call. The germline V gene has CDR1 MNHNS and CDR2 SASEGT. There are 13 residues in the CDR3. The germline V and J ends were trimmed by 3 bases and 4 bases, with 9 bases remaining between them. The chain's CDR3 is CASSDYAPYGYTF. The CDR3 DNA is TGTGCCAGCAGTGACTACGCCCCCTATGGCTACACCTTC.

V and J are TRBV5-1 and TRBJ1-2; D is unresolved. The V gene lost 1 base and the J gene lost 4 bases, with 5 bases spanning the gap. This CDR3 has 12 amino acids. Germline-derived CDR1 and CDR2 are SGHRS and YFSETQ. The CDR3 sequence is CASSLTAYGYTF. The CDR3 DNA follows: TGCGCCAGCAGCTTGACAGCCTATGGCTACACCTTC.

The V call is TRBV4-2, the J call TRBJ2-7, with 13 bases identical to TRBD2. After removal of 2 bases from V and 8 bases from J, the junction contained 15 bases not matched to a gene. The CDR3 length is 18 residues. CDR1 and CDR2 (germline): LGHNA, YNFKEQ. In DNA form, the CDR3 reads TGTGCCAGCAGCCAACTCCCAGGACTAGCGGGAGTCCTACCCAAGCAGTACTTC. This translates into CASSQLPGLAGVLPKQYF.

In its sample, this clonotype was seen a few times. This chain uses TRBV6-1 with TRBJ2-5; a weak D match, TRBD1 (5 bases). The CDR3 consists of 14 residues. Deletions cut 6 bases from V and 5 bases from J, with 16 bases between. Germline V gene lookup returns CDR1 MNHNS and CDR2 SASEGT. The CDR3 loop reads CASSQSWGQETQYF. The CDR3 DNA sequence: TGTGCCAGCAGCCAGAGTTGGGGCCAGGAGACCCAGTACTTC.

Ten or more counts support this clonotype. The chain joins TRBV29-1 to TRBJ2-1, with D possibly matching TRBD2 (5 bases). Germline values: CDR1 SQVTM, CDR2 ANQGSEA. This CDR3 is 20 amino acids long. Trimming removed 7 bases from V and 0 bases from J, with 31 bases in between. The DNA of the CDR3 is TGCAGCGCCCGGGTATTCACTGGTCCCCGAAGCGGTAGCTCCTACAATGAGCAGTTCTTC. Residues: CSARVFTGPRSGSSYNEQFF.

There are a few counts of this clonotype. The CDR3 coding sequence is TGCAGCGCCCGCCTGACAGGGTTTCGTCCTACAGATACGCAGTATTTT. Its protein product is CSARLTGFRPTDTQYF. The chain joins TRBV29-1 to TRBJ2-3; 7 bases fit TRBD1. The germline V gene has CDR1 SQVTM and CDR2 ANQGSEA. V shed 7 bases and J 3 bases; nucleotides not matched to a gene: 16. This CDR3 has 16 residues.

CDR3 loop: CSAALAGGETDTQYF. The CDR3 DNA is TGCAGTGCTGCCCTAGCGGGAGGCGAAACAGATACGCAGTATTTT. This chain connects TRBV20-1 to TRBJ2-3, with 11 bases that match TRBD2. Germline trimming cut 5 bases from V and 3 bases from J; bases unmatched to any gene: 7. This CDR3 spans 15 amino acids. Germline CDR1 and CDR2: DFQATT and SNEGSKA (reference sequence).

This clonotype was counted many times. The chain carries TRBV20-1 and TRBJ2-5; 10 bases fit TRBD2. V was clipped by 5 bases and J by 0 bases; unmatched bases: 6. The CDR3 length is 15 residues. The germline CDR1 and CDR2 sequences are DFQATT and SNEGSKA (reference sequence). As DNA, the CDR3 is TGCAGTGCTCGGGCGACTAGCGGGTACCAAGAGACCCAGTACTTC. Translated, it gives CSARATSGYQETQYF.

The V call is TRBV3-1, the J call TRBJ1-2, with no clear D. CDR1 and CDR2 from the germline V gene are LGHDT and YNNKEL (reference sequence). The V gene lost 3 bases and the J gene lost 2 bases, with 10 bases spanning the gap. The CDR3 covers 14 residues. CDR3 amino acids: CASSHVRANYGYTF. CDR3 bases: TGTGCCAGCAGCCATGTGAGGGCGAACTATGGCTACACCTTC.

V and J are TRBV11-3 and TRBJ2-1, with TRBD1 identical over 7 bases. The trim removed 5 bases at V and 4 bases at J, leaving 5 bases unmatched. Germline CDR1 and CDR2: SGHNT and YENEEA. The CDR3 has 14 residues. CDR3 sequence reads: CASSQGDPYNEQFF. The DNA for the CDR3 is TGTGCCAGCAGCCAGGGGGACCCGTACAATGAGCAGTTCTTC.